Listed below are T cell receptor beta chains from one sample, sequenced in a study of CD4 and CD8 cells across lung adenocarcinoma regions. One entry per CDR3 protein, called by TCRdb with MiXCR from the PCR reads. The data hold approximately 13,000 distinct CDR3 sequences, with about 50% observed a single time. Sequences were obtained from CD8+ T cells from the center of a lung tumor. These receptors all come from a female donor with lung adenocarcinoma. The CD4 and CD8 labels of this study may be unreliable. Both conserved end residues are part of each CDR3. Fields, in order: clone size, J gene, CDR3 length, V gene, D gene, CDR3 DNA, CDR3 protein. The D gene is left open where the match is weak. Expanded clones get a size class; other rows say once, few or many, or leave the size out.

clone size: medium-sized; J gene: TRBJ2-5; CDR3 length: 13; V gene: TRBV27; D gene: .; CDR3 DNA: TGTGCCAGCAGGTCGGGCAGGGGAGAGACCCAGTACTTC; CDR3 protein: CASRSGRGETQYF
clone size: .; J gene: TRBJ2-3; CDR3 length: 14; V gene: TRBV27; D gene: .; CDR3 DNA: TGTGCCAGGAGTCACCGGGGTCATACAGATACGCAGTATTTT; CDR3 protein: CARSHRGHTDTQYF
clone size: .; J gene: TRBJ1-3; CDR3 length: 18; V gene: TRBV6-1; D gene: .; CDR3 DNA: TGTGCCAGCAGCCTTACGCGTCGCAGGACAGACTCTGGAAACACCATATATTTT; CDR3 protein: CASSLTRRRTDSGNTIYF
clone size: .; J gene: TRBJ2-1; CDR3 length: 15; V gene: TRBV6-1; D gene: .; CDR3 DNA: TGTGCCAGCAGTGGTGATAGCGGCATGAACAATGAGCAGTTCTTC; CDR3 protein: CASSGDSGMNNEQFF
clone size: few; J gene: TRBJ2-1; CDR3 length: 15; V gene: TRBV24-1; D gene: .; CDR3 DNA: TGTGCCACCTCGGCCCCATCCCCCTCCTACAATGAGCAGTTCTTC; CDR3 protein: CATSAPSPSYNEQFF
clone size: few; J gene: TRBJ1-5; CDR3 length: 15; V gene: TRBV10-3; D gene: .; CDR3 DNA: TGTGCCATCAGTGAGTCTGGGGGGGGCGCTCAGCCCCAGCATTTT; CDR3 protein: CAISESGGGAQPQHF
clone size: .; J gene: TRBJ1-2; CDR3 length: 14; V gene: TRBV14; D gene: .; CDR3 DNA: TGTGCCAGCAGCCAAATCGGGACGGACTATGGCTACACCTTC; CDR3 protein: CASSQIGTDYGYTF
clone size: .; J gene: TRBJ2-2; CDR3 length: 15; V gene: TRBV11-1; D gene: TRBD1; CDR3 DNA: TGTGCCAGCAGCACGGACAGGGGGCAAGGCGGGGAGCTGTTTTTT; CDR3 protein: CASSTDRGQGGELFF
clone size: few; J gene: TRBJ1-2; CDR3 length: 14; V gene: TRBV6-5; D gene: TRBD1; CDR3 DNA: TGTGCCAGCAGTTACTACAGGGGGCAGAGTGGCTACACCTTC; CDR3 protein: CASSYYRGQSGYTF
clone size: .; J gene: TRBJ1-4; CDR3 length: 14; V gene: TRBV6-1; D gene: .; CDR3 DNA: TGTGCCAGCAGTGAAACTTCCGGAAGGGAAAAACTGTTTTTT; CDR3 protein: CASSETSGREKLFF
clone size: .; J gene: TRBJ2-2; CDR3 length: 16; V gene: TRBV6-5; D gene: .; CDR3 DNA: TGTGCCAGCAGTTACCTCTTCGCAGGGGTCGGCGGGGAGCTGTTTTTT; CDR3 protein: CASSYLFAGVGGELFF
clone size: .; J gene: TRBJ2-3; CDR3 length: 15; V gene: TRBV6-1; D gene: .; CDR3 DNA: TGTGCCAGGGCTATGAGGGGGGGTGACCAAGATACGCAGTATTTT; CDR3 protein: CARAMRGGDQDTQYF
clone size: medium-sized; J gene: TRBJ2-1; CDR3 length: 14; V gene: TRBV6-5; D gene: .; CDR3 DNA: TGTGCCAGCAGTTACTCCCGCCGCAATAATGAGCAGTTCTTC; CDR3 protein: CASSYSRRNNEQFF
clone size: large; J gene: TRBJ2-2; CDR3 length: 17; V gene: TRBV6-1; D gene: TRBD2; CDR3 DNA: TGTGCCAGCAGGCGACTAGCGGGGGGGCTGGGCACCGGGGAGCTGTTTTTT; CDR3 protein: CASRRLAGGLGTGELFF
clone size: .; J gene: TRBJ2-5; CDR3 length: 12; V gene: TRBV10-3; D gene: .; CDR3 DNA: TGTGCCACCGGACTGACTTCTCGGGAGCAGTACTTC; CDR3 protein: CATGLTSREQYF
clone size: few; J gene: TRBJ2-1; CDR3 length: 12; V gene: TRBV11-1; D gene: .; CDR3 DNA: TGTGCCAGCAGCTTAGAGGGGTCCGAGCAGTTCTTC; CDR3 protein: CASSLEGSEQFF
clone size: few; J gene: TRBJ2-1; CDR3 length: 17; V gene: TRBV27; D gene: .; CDR3 DNA: TGTGCCAGCACCATGGGGGCCGGGATGAGCTCCTACAATGAGCAGTTCTTC; CDR3 protein: CASTMGAGMSSYNEQFF
clone size: .; J gene: TRBJ2-3; CDR3 length: 18; V gene: TRBV6-1; D gene: .; CDR3 DNA: TGTGCCAGCAGTGGTACTGGCGGCGGGGGCATTGCCACAGATACCCAGTATTTT; CDR3 protein: CASSGTGGGGIATDTQYF
clone size: .; J gene: TRBJ1-1; CDR3 length: 13; V gene: TRBV12-3/TRBV12-4; D gene: .; CDR3 DNA: TGTGCCAGCAGTTGGAAGATGAACACTGAAGCTTTCTTT; CDR3 protein: CASSWKMNTEAFF
clone size: .; J gene: TRBJ2-1; CDR3 length: 13; V gene: TRBV6-2/TRBV6-3; D gene: .; CDR3 DNA: TGTGCCAGCAGTTCCCTAGACTTCCATGAGCAGTTCTTC; CDR3 protein: CASSSLDFHEQFF
clone size: medium-sized; J gene: TRBJ2-1; CDR3 length: 15; V gene: TRBV27; D gene: .; CDR3 DNA: TGTGCCAGCAGTTTGAGTCTACCCAACTACAATGAGCAGTTCTTC; CDR3 protein: CASSLSLPNYNEQFF
clone size: once; J gene: TRBJ2-1; CDR3 length: 15; V gene: TRBV6-1; D gene: TRBD1; CDR3 DNA: TGTGCCAGCAGTCAAAGGGGACAGTTATACAATGAGCAGTTCTTC; CDR3 protein: CASSQRGQLYNEQFF
clone size: .; J gene: TRBJ2-7; CDR3 length: 15; V gene: TRBV10-2; D gene: .; CDR3 DNA: TGCGCCAGCAGTGTTGGGGGCGGAGGGTCCTACGAGCAGTACTTC; CDR3 protein: CASSVGGGGSYEQYF
clone size: few; J gene: TRBJ2-2; CDR3 length: 15; V gene: TRBV6-1; D gene: .; CDR3 DNA: TGTGCCAGCAGTGAAATTCGGGGTTCCCACGGGGAGCTGTTTTTT; CDR3 protein: CASSEIRGSHGELFF
clone size: few; J gene: TRBJ2-6; CDR3 length: 16; V gene: TRBV6-2/TRBV6-3; D gene: .; CDR3 DNA: TGTGCCAGTACATGGGTCCCGCACTCTGGGGCCAACGTCCTGACTTTC; CDR3 protein: CASTWVPHSGANVLTF
clone size: .; J gene: TRBJ2-7; CDR3 length: 14; V gene: TRBV9; D gene: .; CDR3 DNA: TGTGCCAGCAGCCTTGGGACGGGACCCCCCGAGCAGTACTTC; CDR3 protein: CASSLGTGPPEQYF
clone size: medium-sized; J gene: TRBJ2-5; CDR3 length: 15; V gene: TRBV7-6; D gene: TRBD2; CDR3 DNA: TGTGCCAGCAGCTTAGTTGCGGGGGGCCGGGGAGAGCAGTACTTC; CDR3 protein: CASSLVAGGRGEQYF
clone size: .; J gene: TRBJ2-7; CDR3 length: 14; V gene: TRBV6-1; D gene: .; CDR3 DNA: TGTGCCAGCAGTGTGGGTCGCGGCCTCTACGAGCAGTACTTC; CDR3 protein: CASSVGRGLYEQYF
clone size: medium-sized; J gene: TRBJ1-6; CDR3 length: 15; V gene: TRBV4-1; D gene: .; CDR3 DNA: TGCGCCAGCAGCCCAGGGCCGGGGGGGAATTCACCCCTCCACTTT; CDR3 protein: CASSPGPGGNSPLHF
clone size: .; J gene: TRBJ2-1; CDR3 length: 14; V gene: TRBV27; D gene: .; CDR3 DNA: TGTGCCAGCAGTTTATCTGTCACGGACGGTGAGCAGTTCTTC; CDR3 protein: CASSLSVTDGEQFF
clone size: .; J gene: TRBJ2-5; CDR3 length: 13; V gene: TRBV10-3; D gene: .; CDR3 DNA: TGTGCCACCGCGGACTCGTTCGGAGAGACCCAGTACTTC; CDR3 protein: CATADSFGETQYF
clone size: .; J gene: TRBJ2-7; CDR3 length: 16; V gene: TRBV12-3/TRBV12-4; D gene: TRBD2; CDR3 DNA: TGTGCCAGCAGTCCCACGACTAGCGGGAGGTTATACGAGCAGTACTTC; CDR3 protein: CASSPTTSGRLYEQYF
clone size: .; J gene: TRBJ2-4; CDR3 length: 16; V gene: TRBV6-1; D gene: .; CDR3 DNA: TGTGCCAGCAGTGAACTGGGCGGGACCTTAGAGGACACCCAGTACTTC; CDR3 protein: CASSELGGTLEDTQYF
clone size: .; J gene: TRBJ2-6; CDR3 length: 14; V gene: TRBV6-1; D gene: .; CDR3 DNA: TGTGCGAGCCGTGAGGTTGAGAGTAAAGATAAGCAGTTTTTC; CDR3 protein: CASREVESKDKQFF
clone size: .; J gene: TRBJ2-3; CDR3 length: 15; V gene: TRBV27; D gene: .; CDR3 DNA: TGTGCCACCTCTGAGCAGGGAGCGAGAGGGGGGACGCAGTATTTT; CDR3 protein: CATSEQGARGGTQYF
clone size: .; J gene: TRBJ2-1; CDR3 length: 13; V gene: TRBV7-3; D gene: .; CDR3 DNA: TGTGCCAGCAGCCCGGGCCTACTCAATGAGCAGTTCTTC; CDR3 protein: CASSPGLLNEQFF
clone size: once; J gene: TRBJ2-1; CDR3 length: 15; V gene: TRBV6-5; D gene: TRBD2; CDR3 DNA: TGTGCCAGCAGATTCTCCGGTACTAGCGGCGAGGAGCAGTTTTTC; CDR3 protein: CASRFSGTSGEEQFF
clone size: .; J gene: TRBJ2-1; CDR3 length: 15; V gene: TRBV6-5; D gene: TRBD2; CDR3 DNA: TGTGCCAGCAGATTCTCGGGGACTAGCACCAATGAGCAGTTTTTC; CDR3 protein: CASRFSGTSTNEQFF
clone size: .; J gene: TRBJ2-7; CDR3 length: 13; V gene: TRBV6-1; D gene: TRBD1; CDR3 DNA: TGTGCCAGCGGAATGACAGGGTCCTACGAGCAGTACTTC; CDR3 protein: CASGMTGSYEQYF
clone size: .; J gene: TRBJ1-5; CDR3 length: 13; V gene: TRBV6-5; D gene: .; CDR3 DNA: TGTGCCAGCAGTCACGGGGGGGATCAGCCCCAGCATTTT; CDR3 protein: CASSHGGDQPQHF
clone size: few; J gene: TRBJ2-3; CDR3 length: 14; V gene: TRBV6-1; D gene: .; CDR3 DNA: TGTGCCAGCAATCCTCAGGCGTTCACAGATACGCAGTATTTT; CDR3 protein: CASNPQAFTDTQYF
clone size: many; J gene: TRBJ2-5; CDR3 length: 15; V gene: TRBV6-4; D gene: TRBD2; CDR3 DNA: TGTGCCAGACCCTCGGGGCGGGGGGCCTGGGAGACCCAGTACTTC; CDR3 protein: CARPSGRGAWETQYF
clone size: .; J gene: TRBJ2-5; CDR3 length: 16; V gene: TRBV27; D gene: TRBD1; CDR3 DNA: TGTGCCAGCAGTCCACGGACAGGGGGCTACCAAGAGACCCAGTACTTC; CDR3 protein: CASSPRTGGYQETQYF
clone size: few; J gene: TRBJ2-4; CDR3 length: 14; V gene: TRBV6-1; D gene: TRBD2; CDR3 DNA: TGTGCCAGCAGTAGCGGGATAGCCAAAAACATTCAGTACTTC; CDR3 protein: CASSSGIAKNIQYF
clone size: .; J gene: TRBJ2-7; CDR3 length: 17; V gene: TRBV6-1; D gene: .; CDR3 DNA: TGTGCCAGCAGTGCGGGGGCCGGGGCTAGCTCCCCAGATACGCAGTACTTC; CDR3 protein: CASSAGAGASSPDTQYF
clone size: many; J gene: TRBJ2-2; CDR3 length: 12; V gene: TRBV6-1; D gene: TRBD1; CDR3 DNA: TGTGCCAGCAGAAGACAGGGTAGGGAGCTGTTTTTT; CDR3 protein: CASRRQGRELFF
clone size: once; J gene: TRBJ2-3; CDR3 length: 14; V gene: TRBV6-1; D gene: .; CDR3 DNA: TGTGCCAGCCGATGGAGGGGGGGGAAAGATACTCAGTACTTT; CDR3 protein: CASRWRGGKDTQYF
clone size: medium-sized; J gene: TRBJ2-5; CDR3 length: 15; V gene: TRBV7-6; D gene: .; CDR3 DNA: TGTGCCAGCAGCAATGTCGGGGATGTACGGGAGACCCAGTACTTC; CDR3 protein: CASSNVGDVRETQYF
clone size: .; J gene: TRBJ2-1; CDR3 length: 13; V gene: TRBV6-1; D gene: TRBD1; CDR3 DNA: TGTGCCAGCAGTGATCGGCATTCCGGGACAGGGACTTTC; CDR3 protein: CASSDRHSGTGTF
clone size: .; J gene: TRBJ1-2; CDR3 length: 13; V gene: TRBV6-1; D gene: .; CDR3 DNA: TGTGCCAGCAGTGACCAGGGGAACTATGGCTACACCTTC; CDR3 protein: CASSDQGNYGYTF
clone size: .; J gene: TRBJ1-1; CDR3 length: 12; V gene: TRBV6-1; D gene: TRBD1; CDR3 DNA: TGTGCCAGCAGTACGGGACAGAACATGGCTTTCTTT; CDR3 protein: CASSTGQNMAFF
clone size: medium-sized; J gene: TRBJ2-3; CDR3 length: 13; V gene: TRBV10-3; D gene: .; CDR3 DNA: TGTGCCATCAGTATAGTTTCGGCAGATACGCAGTATTTT; CDR3 protein: CAISIVSADTQYF
clone size: many; J gene: TRBJ1-6; CDR3 length: 14; V gene: TRBV25-1; D gene: .; CDR3 DNA: TGTGCCAGCAGTACCGGAGAGGGGGGATCACCCCTCCACTTT; CDR3 protein: CASSTGEGGSPLHF
clone size: .; J gene: TRBJ2-3; CDR3 length: 15; V gene: TRBV5-1; D gene: .; CDR3 DNA: TGCGCCAGCAACCAAGGGAGGATACCCACAGATACGCAGTATTTT; CDR3 protein: CASNQGRIPTDTQYF